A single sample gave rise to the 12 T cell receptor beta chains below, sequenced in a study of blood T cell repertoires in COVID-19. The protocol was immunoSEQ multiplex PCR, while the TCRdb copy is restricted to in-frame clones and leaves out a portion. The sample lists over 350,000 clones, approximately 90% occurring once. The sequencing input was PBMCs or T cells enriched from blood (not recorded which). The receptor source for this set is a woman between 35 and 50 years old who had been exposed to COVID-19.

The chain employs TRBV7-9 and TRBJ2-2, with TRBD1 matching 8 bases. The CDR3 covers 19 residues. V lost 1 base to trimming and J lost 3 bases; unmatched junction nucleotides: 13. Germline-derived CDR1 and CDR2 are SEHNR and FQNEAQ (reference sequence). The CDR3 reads CASSLDPRQGTWDTGELFF. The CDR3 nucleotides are TGTGCCAGCAGCTTAGACCCTCGACAGGGGACCTGGGACACCGGGGAGCTGTTTTTT.

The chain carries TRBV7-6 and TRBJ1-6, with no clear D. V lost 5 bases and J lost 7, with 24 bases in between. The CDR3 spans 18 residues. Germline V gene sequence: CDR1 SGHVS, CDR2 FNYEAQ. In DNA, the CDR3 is TGTGCCAGCAGCGCCCACCCACTACTCGAGGGTCCCAATTCACCCCTCCACTTT. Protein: CASSAHPLLEGPNSPLHF.

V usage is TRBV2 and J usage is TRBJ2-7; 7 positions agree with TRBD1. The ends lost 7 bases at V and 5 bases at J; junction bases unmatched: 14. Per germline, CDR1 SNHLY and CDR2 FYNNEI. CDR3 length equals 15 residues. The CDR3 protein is CASKDTRQGANEQYF. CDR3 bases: TGTGCCAGCAAAGATACGAGACAGGGTGCGAACGAGCAGTACTTC. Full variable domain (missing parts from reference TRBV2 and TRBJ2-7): EPEVTQTPSHQVTQMGQEVILRCVPISNHLYFYWYRQILGQKVEFLVSFYNNEISEKSEIFDDQFSVERPDGSNFTLKIRSTKLEDSAMYFCASKDTRQGANEQYFGPGTRLTVT.

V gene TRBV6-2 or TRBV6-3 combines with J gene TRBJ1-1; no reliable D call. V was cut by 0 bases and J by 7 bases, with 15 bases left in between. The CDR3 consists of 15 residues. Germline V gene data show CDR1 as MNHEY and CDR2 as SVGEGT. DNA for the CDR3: TGTGCCAGCAGTTACTCAGAGGGAAGCCCACTTGAAGCTTTCTTT. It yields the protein CASSYSEGSPLEAFF.

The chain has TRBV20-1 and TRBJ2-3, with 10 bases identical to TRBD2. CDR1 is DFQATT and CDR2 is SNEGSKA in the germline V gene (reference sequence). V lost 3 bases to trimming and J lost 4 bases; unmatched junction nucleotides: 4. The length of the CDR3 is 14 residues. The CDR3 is CSASLAGAPDTQYF. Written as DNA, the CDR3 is TGCAGTGCTAGTCTAGCGGGAGCCCCAGATACGCAGTATTTT.

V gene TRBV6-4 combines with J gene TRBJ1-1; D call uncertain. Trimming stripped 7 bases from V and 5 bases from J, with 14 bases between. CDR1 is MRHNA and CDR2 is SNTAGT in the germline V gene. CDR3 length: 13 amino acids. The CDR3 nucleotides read TGTGCCAGCAACGTGGGCCCTGGGACTGAAGCTTTCTTT. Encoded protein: CASNVGPGTEAFF.

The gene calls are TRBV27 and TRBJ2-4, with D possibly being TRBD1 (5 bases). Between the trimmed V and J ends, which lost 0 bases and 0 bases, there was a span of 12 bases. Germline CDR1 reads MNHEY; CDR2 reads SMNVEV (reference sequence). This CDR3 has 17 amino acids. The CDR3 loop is CASSLSRDPIAKNIQYF. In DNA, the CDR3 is TGTGCCAGCAGTTTATCCAGGGATCCTATAGCCAAAAACATTCAGTACTTC.

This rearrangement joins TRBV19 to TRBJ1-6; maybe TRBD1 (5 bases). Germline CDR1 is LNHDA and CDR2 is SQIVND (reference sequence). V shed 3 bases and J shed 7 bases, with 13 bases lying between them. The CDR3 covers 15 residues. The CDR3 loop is CASSMFTGENSPLHF. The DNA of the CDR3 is TGTGCCAGTAGTATGTTTACGGGGGAGAATTCACCCCTCCACTTT.

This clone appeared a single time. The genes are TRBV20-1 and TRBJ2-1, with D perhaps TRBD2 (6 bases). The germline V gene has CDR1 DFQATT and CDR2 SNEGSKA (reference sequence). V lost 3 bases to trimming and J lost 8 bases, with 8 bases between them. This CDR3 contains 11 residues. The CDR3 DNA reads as TGCAGTGCTAGTGCGGGATATGAGCAGTTCTTC. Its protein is CSASAGYEQFF.

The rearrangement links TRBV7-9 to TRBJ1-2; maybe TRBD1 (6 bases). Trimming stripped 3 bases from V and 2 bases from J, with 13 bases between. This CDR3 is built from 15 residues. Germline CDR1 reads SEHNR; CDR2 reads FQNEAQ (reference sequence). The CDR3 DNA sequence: TGTGCCAGCAGCTTGCAACAGGGACGAAACTATGGCTACACCTTC. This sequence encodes CASSLQQGRNYGYTF.

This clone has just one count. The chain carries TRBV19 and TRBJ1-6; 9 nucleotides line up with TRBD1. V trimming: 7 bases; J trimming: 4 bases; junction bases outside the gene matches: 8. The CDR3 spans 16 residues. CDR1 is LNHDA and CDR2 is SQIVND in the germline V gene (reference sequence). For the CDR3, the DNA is TGTGCCAGTAAAACGGGACAGGGAAATTATAATTCACCCCTCCACTTT. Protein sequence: CASKTGQGNYNSPLHF.

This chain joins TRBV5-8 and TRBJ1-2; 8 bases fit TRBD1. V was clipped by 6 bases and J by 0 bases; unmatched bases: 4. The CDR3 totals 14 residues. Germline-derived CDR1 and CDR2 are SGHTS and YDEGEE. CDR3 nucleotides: TGTGCCAGCATCATGACAGGGGCTAACTATGGCTACACCTTC. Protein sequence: CASIMTGANYGYTF.